Reported below is one T cell receptor (beta chain). The antigen is unknown. Germline-derived CDR1 and CDR2 are SGHTA and FQGNSA. CDR3 length: 16 residues. The data derive from a study of monozygotic twins with inflammatory bowel disease. Each TCR library used roughly 3,500 ng of total RNA. Amplification of TCRalpha and TCRbeta cDNA involved two nested PCRs that ran for about 17 and 10 cycles. For each CDR3 protein, TCRdb gives one entry from its re-call of the 5' RACE reads, without DNA. The sample table sets out about 160,000 distinct CDR3 sequences. Total RNA from whole blood was isolated with no T cell sorting. Study-wide results and limits: IBD-affected twins scored below their healthy co-twins in TCRbeta diversity (inverse Simpson).

Sequencing was performed on blood. The chain links TRBV7-2 to TRBJ2-3; with no DNA, the TCRdb D assignment of TRBD1 cannot be verified. The TCR originated in a human donor with ulcerative colitis or Crohn's disease, or a healthy co-twin of an affected twin (not recorded which). The CDR3 sequence is CASSDGRGGRTDTQYF.